The rows below give T cell receptor beta chains drawn from one sample of a study of cytomegalovirus exposure and HLA in healthy donors. Assay used: immunoSEQ multiplex PCR; TCRdb lists only in-frame clones, some missing. The data contain about 150,000 clones, 70% to 85% of them singletons. Input material: PBMCs. Receptors originate from a man aged 30 to 45 in good health and CMV-seronegative. Each CDR3 is given with its conserved first and last residue. D genes are given only for firm matches. Not all rows give a size; the values are once, few, many and, for expanded clones, a class.

v_call	clone_size	j_call	d_call	cdr3_nt	cdr3_aa
TRBV27	NA	TRBJ2-1	NA	TGTGCCAGCAGTTTAGGCCACCCCCGTTACAATGAGCAGTTCTTC	CASSLGHPRYNEQFF
TRBV6-5	NA	TRBJ1-6	NA	TGTGCCAGCGGTCCGGGGAGCTCCTATAATTCACCCCTCCACTTT	CASGPGSSYNSPLHF
TRBV6-5	few	TRBJ2-1	TRBD2	TGTGCCAGCAGTTACGGGGAGGGGAGACAGTTCTTC	CASSYGEGRQFF
TRBV14	NA	TRBJ2-5	TRBD2	TGTGCCAGCAGCCAAGAGCTAGCGGGGAAGACCCAGTACTTC	CASSQELAGKTQYF
TRBV4-2	NA	TRBJ1-1	TRBD1	TGTGCCAGCAGCCAAGATGGGGACAGGTTGAACACTGAAGCTTTCTTT	CASSQDGDRLNTEAFF
TRBV19	NA	TRBJ1-5	TRBD1	TGTGCCAGTAGCACCGGGACAGGGGTACATCAGCCCCAGCATTTT	CASSTGTGVHQPQHF
TRBV9	few	TRBJ2-7	TRBD1	TGTGCCAGCAGCGTAGGGACAGGCGTTTACGAGCAGTACTTC	CASSVGTGVYEQYF
TRBV25-1	NA	TRBJ1-1	NA	TGTGCCAGCAGTGAATTGGGGGGGCAGGGGACTGAAGCTTTCTTT	CASSELGGQGTEAFF
TRBV4-3	NA	TRBJ1-1	TRBD1	TGCGCCAGCAGCCACGGGACAGGTGACAACACTGAAGCTTTCTTT	CASSHGTGDNTEAFF
TRBV19	NA	TRBJ1-2	TRBD1	TGTGCCAGTAGTGACAGGGCCAGCTATGGCTACACCTTC	CASSDRASYGYTF
TRBV25-1	NA	TRBJ1-1	TRBD1	TGTGCCAGCAGTGATTCGACAGGGGGCGGTCGAACTGAAGCTTTCTTT	CASSDSTGGGRTEAFF
TRBV6-6	NA	TRBJ1-6	NA	TGTGCCAGCACCCTAGGGGTCTATAATTCACCCCTCAACTTT	CASTLGVYNSPLNF
TRBV28	NA	TRBJ1-6	TRBD1	TGTGCCAGCAGTGGGGACAGGGCGAATTCACCCCTCCACTTT	CASSGDRANSPLHF
TRBV6-6	NA	TRBJ1-1	NA	TGTGCCACCCAAACCGGGACACCTGACAAAGCTTTCTTT	CATQTGTPDKAFF
TRBV5-5	once	TRBJ1-3	NA	TGTGCCAGCAGACACCAGGGGACCGGAAACACCATATATTTT	CASRHQGTGNTIYF
TRBV25-1	NA	TRBJ1-1	NA	TGTGCCAGCAGTGAACCGGGACACATGAACACTGAAGCTTTCTTT	CASSEPGHMNTEAFF
TRBV4-1	few	TRBJ2-5	TRBD2	TGCGCCAGCAGCCTACTAGCGGGGGGTCACCAAGAGACCCAGTACTTC	CASSLLAGGHQETQYF
TRBV15	NA	TRBJ2-5	NA	TGTGCCACCAGCAGAGATCCTGGCAGGGAAGAGACCCAGTACTTC	CATSRDPGREETQYF
TRBV5-6	NA	TRBJ1-5	NA	TGTGCCAGCAGCTTGGCCGGGGGTGGGAGCAATCAGCCCCAGCATTTT	CASSLAGGGSNQPQHF
TRBV5-6	NA	TRBJ2-7	TRBD2	TGTGCCAGCAGCGGGGGTAGCGGGGGGGCCTACGAGCAGTACTTC	CASSGGSGGAYEQYF
TRBV6-9	NA	TRBJ1-1	TRBD1	TGTGCCAGCAGGGGGACAGAAGGCGACAGGAACACTGAAGCTTTCTTT	CASRGTEGDRNTEAFF
TRBV27	NA	TRBJ1-1	NA	TGTGCCAGCAGTCCAGGGTCTACGTTGAACACTGAAGCTTTCTTT	CASSPGSTLNTEAFF
TRBV29-1	NA	TRBJ1-2	NA	TGCAGCGTTGAAAGACCCATGGGAGGTGGCTACACCTTC	CSVERPMGGGYTF
TRBV28	NA	TRBJ1-1	NA	TGTGCCAGCAGTTTATCCGGGGGGGGCACTGAAGCTTTCTTT	CASSLSGGGTEAFF
TRBV28	NA	TRBJ1-2	TRBD1	TGTGCCAGCAGTTCCATCTCAGGGGGCGGCTATGGCTACACCTTC	CASSSISGGGYGYTF
TRBV5-1	once	TRBJ2-5	TRBD1	TGCGCCAGCAAGGACAGGAGCGAGACCCAGTACTTC	CASKDRSETQYF
TRBV5-4	NA	TRBJ2-5	NA	TGTGCCAGCAGCTTGGGTGGGGGTAGCGGAAACAAAGAGACCCAGTACTTC	CASSLGGGSGNKETQYF